This TCR beta chain derives from a study of Graves' ophthalmopathy and Graves' hyperthyroidism. The authors diagnosed from clinical symptoms, serum thyroxine, TRAb, thyroid ultrasound and orbital computed tomography. Regarding the study as a whole: From stable hyperthyroidism, ophthalmopathy was separated by a 13-signature model with about 88% sensitivity and less than 83% specificity.

A few counts support this clonotype. The antigen remains unidentified. The authors amplified TCR beta CDR3 regions from RNA transcripts. HTBI-primed RT-PCR formed the first round, and a multiplex PCR formed the second. TCRdb processed the multiplex PCR reads anew with MiXCR; each CDR3 protein has one entry. The sample comprises 500,000 to 700,000 distinct CDR3 sequences, about a fifth of which are singletons, and 7.1% rests with the top ten. Deletions cut 3 bases from V and 0 bases from J, with 16 bases between. The CDR3 runs to 16 residues. Germline lookup yields CDR1 SGHRS and CDR2 YFSETQ. The chain has TRBV5-1 and TRBJ2-7; possibly TRBD2 for D (7 bases). Sequencing used peripheral blood. The clonotype comes from a woman aged 18-29 years with stable Graves' hyperthyroidism. Some clones in this sample may be carry-over from other donors' samples. The DNA for the CDR3 is TGCGCCAGCAGCTCGGCGGGGGCGGGGGCCTCCTACGAGCAGTACTTC. Protein product: CASSSAGAGASYEQYF.